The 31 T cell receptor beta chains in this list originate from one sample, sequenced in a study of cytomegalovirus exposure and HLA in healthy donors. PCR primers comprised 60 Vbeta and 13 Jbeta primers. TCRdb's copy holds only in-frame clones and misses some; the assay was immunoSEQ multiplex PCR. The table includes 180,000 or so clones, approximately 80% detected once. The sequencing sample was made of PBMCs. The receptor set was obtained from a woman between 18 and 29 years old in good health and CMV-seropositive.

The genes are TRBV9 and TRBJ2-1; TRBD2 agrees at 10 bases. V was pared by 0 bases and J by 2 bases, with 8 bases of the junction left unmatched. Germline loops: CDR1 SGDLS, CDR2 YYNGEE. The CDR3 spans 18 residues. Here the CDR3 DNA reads TGTGCCAGCAGCGTAGGGGGCATTAGCGGGGGGCCCTACAATGAGCAGTTCTTC. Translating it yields CASSVGGISGGPYNEQFF.

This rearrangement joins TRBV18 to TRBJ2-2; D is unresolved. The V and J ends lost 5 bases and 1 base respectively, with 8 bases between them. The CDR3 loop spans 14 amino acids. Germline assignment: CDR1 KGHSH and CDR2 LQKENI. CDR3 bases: TGTGCCAGCTCATCACGAGAGAACACCGGGGAGCTGTTTTTT. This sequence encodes CASSSRENTGELFF.

CDR3 DNA sequence: TGTGCCAGCTCACCCCCCCACAGGGTTGGACGCTACACCTTC. Translating it yields CASSPPHRVGRYTF. The chain couples TRBV18 to TRBJ1-2, with D maybe TRBD1 (6 bases). In germline, CDR1 is KGHSH, CDR2 LQKENI. V was shortened by 3 bases and J by 9 bases, with 17 bases between the two germline ends. The CDR3 extends over 14 amino acids.

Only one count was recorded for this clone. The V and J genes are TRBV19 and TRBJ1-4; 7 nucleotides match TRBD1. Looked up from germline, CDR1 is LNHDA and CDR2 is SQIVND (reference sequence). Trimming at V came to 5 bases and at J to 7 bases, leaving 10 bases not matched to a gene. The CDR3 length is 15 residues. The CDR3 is CASSPSGGLVEKLFF. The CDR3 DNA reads TGTGCCAGTAGTCCTTCAGGGGGGCTCGTTGAAAAACTGTTTTTT.

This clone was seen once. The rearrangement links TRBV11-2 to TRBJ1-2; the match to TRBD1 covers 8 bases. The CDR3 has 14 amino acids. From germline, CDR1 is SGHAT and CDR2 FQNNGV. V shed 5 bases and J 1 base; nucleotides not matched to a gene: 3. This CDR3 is CASSPGQVNYGYTF. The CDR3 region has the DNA TGTGCCAGCAGCCCGGGACAGGTTAACTATGGCTACACCTTC.

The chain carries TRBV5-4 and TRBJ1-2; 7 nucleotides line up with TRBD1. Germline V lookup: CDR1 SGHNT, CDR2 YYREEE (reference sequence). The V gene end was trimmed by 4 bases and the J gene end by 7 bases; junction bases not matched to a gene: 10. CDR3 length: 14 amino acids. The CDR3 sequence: CASSPIKGASGYTF. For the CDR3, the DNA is TGTGCCAGCAGCCCGATAAAGGGGGCTAGTGGCTACACCTTC.

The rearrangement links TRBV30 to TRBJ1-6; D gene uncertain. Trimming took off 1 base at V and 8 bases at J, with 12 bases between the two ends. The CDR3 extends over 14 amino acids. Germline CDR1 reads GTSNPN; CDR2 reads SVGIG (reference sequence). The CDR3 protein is CAWSERKLDSPLHF. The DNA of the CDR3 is TGTGCCTGGAGTGAGCGCAAATTAGATTCACCCCTCCACTTT.

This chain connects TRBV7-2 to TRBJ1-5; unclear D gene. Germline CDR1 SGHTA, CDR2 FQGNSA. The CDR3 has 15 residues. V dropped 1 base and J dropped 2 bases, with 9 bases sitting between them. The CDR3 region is CASSLDSIGNQPQHF. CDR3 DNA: TGTGCCAGCAGCTTAGACAGTATTGGCAATCAGCCCCAGCATTTT.

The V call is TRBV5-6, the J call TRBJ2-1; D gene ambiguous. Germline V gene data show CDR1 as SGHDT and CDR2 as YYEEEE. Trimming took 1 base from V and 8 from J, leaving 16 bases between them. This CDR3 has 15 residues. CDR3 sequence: CASSLLPLTAYEQFF. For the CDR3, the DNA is TGTGCCAGCAGCTTGTTACCCCTTACTGCCTATGAGCAGTTCTTC.

The CDR3 nucleotides read TGTGCCAGCAGTGCGACGGGGGTTGGGGGTTATGAGCAGTTCTTC. This encodes CASSATGVGGYEQFF. This chain connects TRBV6-5 to TRBJ2-1, with D possibly matching TRBD2 (6 bases). Between the trimmed V and J ends, which lost 5 bases and 8 bases, there was a span of 19 bases. This CDR3 region has 15 residues. Germline lookup yields CDR1 MNHEY and CDR2 SVGAGI.

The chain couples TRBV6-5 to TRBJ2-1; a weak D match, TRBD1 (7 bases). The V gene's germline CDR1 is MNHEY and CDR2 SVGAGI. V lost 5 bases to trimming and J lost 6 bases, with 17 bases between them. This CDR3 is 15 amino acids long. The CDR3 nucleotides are TGTGCCAGCAGTACCGGAGGGGGCGCTTCCAATGAGCAGTTCTTC. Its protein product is CASSTGGGASNEQFF.

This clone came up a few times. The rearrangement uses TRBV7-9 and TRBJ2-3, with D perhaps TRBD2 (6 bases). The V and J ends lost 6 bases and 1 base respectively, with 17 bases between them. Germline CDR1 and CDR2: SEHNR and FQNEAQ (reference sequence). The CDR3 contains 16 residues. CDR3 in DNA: TGTGCCAGCAGTCGGGGGACGGGAGACGGCACAGATACGCAGTATTTT. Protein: CASSRGTGDGTDTQYF.

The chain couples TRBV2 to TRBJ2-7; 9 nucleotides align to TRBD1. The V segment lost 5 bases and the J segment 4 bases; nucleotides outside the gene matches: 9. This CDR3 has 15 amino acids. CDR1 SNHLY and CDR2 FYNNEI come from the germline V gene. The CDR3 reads CASSKNRDRVYEQYF. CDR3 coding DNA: TGTGCCAGCAGTAAGAACCGGGACAGGGTGTACGAGCAGTACTTC. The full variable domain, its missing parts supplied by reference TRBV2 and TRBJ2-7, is EPEVTQTPSHQVTQMGQEVILRCVPISNHLYFYWYRQILGQKVEFLVSFYNNEISEKSEIFDDQFSVERPDGSNFTLKIRSTKLEDSAMYFCASSKNRDRVYEQYFGPGTRLTVT.

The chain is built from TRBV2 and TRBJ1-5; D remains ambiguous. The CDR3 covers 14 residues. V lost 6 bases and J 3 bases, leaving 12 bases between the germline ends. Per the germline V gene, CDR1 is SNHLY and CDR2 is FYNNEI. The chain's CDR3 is CASSFTGSNQPQHF. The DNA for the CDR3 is TGTGCCAGCAGCTTTACGGGGTCCAATCAGCCCCAGCATTTT.

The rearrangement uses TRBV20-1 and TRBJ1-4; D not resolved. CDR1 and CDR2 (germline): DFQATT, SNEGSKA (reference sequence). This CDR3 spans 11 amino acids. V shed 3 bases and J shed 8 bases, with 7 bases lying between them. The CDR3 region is CSASEGEKLFF. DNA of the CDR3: TGCAGTGCTAGTGAGGGCGAAAAACTGTTTTTT.

The DNA for the CDR3 is TGTGCCAGCAGCCGGACAGGAAGTACTGGGGAGCTGTTTTTT. It translates to CASSRTGSTGELFF. The rearrangement links TRBV7-2 to TRBJ2-2; 7 bases are a match to TRBD1. Germline trimming cut 5 bases from V and 8 bases from J; bases unmatched to any gene: 8. CDR1 is SGHTA and CDR2 is FQGNSA in the germline V gene. CDR3 size: 14 residues.

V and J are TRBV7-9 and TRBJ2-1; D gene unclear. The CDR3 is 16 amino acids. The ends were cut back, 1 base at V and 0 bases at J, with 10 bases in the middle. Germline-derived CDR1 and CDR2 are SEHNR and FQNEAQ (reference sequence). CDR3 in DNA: TGTGCCAGCAGCTTAGGGGCGCTGAGCTCCTACAATGAGCAGTTCTTC. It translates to CASSLGALSSYNEQFF.

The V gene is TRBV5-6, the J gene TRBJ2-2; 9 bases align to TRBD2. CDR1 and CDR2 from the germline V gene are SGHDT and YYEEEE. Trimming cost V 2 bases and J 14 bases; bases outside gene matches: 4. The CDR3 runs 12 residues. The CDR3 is CASSLTGTSLFF. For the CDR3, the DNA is TGTGCCAGCAGCTTAACCGGGACTAGCCTGTTTTTT.

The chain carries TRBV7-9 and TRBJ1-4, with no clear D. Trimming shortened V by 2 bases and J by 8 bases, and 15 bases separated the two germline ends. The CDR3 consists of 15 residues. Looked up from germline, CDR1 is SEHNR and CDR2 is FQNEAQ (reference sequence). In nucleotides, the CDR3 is TGTGCCAGCAGCTTATCGGGGTGGGCGGGGGAAAAACTGTTTTTT. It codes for CASSLSGWAGEKLFF.

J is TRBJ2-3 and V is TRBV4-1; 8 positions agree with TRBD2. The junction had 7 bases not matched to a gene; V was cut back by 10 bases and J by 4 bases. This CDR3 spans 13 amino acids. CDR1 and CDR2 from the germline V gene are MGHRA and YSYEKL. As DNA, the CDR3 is TGCGCCACTTCCGGGGGGGGCGCAGATACGCAGTATTTT. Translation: CATSGGGADTQYF.

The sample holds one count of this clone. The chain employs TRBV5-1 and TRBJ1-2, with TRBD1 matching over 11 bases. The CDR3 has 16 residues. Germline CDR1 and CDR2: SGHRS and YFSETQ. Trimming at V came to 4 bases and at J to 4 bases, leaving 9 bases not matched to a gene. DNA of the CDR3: TGCGCCAGCAGCCCGGGACAGGGGGTAGATCCCTATGGCTACACCTTC. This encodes CASSPGQGVDPYGYTF. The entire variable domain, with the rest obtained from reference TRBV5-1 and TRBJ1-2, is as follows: KAGVTQTPRYLIKTRGQQVTLSCSPISGHRSVSWYQQTPGQGLQFLFEYFSETQRNKGNFPGRFSGRQFSNSRSEMNVSTLELGDSALYLCASSPGQGVDPYGYTFGSGTRLTVV.

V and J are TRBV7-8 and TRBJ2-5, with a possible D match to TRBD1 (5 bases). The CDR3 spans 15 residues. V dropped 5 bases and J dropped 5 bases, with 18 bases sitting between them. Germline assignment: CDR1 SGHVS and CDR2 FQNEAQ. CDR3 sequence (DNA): TGTGCCAGCAGCCCGTGGGGCCAGTATCGGGAGACCCAGTACTTC. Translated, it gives CASSPWGQYRETQYF.

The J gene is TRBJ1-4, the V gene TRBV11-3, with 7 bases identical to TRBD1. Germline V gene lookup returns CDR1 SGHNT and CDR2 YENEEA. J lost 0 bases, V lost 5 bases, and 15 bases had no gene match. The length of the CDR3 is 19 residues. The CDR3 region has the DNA TGTGCCAGCAGCCCCAGTCCCGGGACAGAGGCCCCAACTAATGAAAAACTGTTTTTT. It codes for CASSPSPGTEAPTNEKLFF.

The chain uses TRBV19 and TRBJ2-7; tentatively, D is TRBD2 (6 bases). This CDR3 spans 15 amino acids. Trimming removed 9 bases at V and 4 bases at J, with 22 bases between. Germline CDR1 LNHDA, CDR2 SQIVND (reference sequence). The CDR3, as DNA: TGTGCCAGCAGCCCGGGGCCTGAGACTAGGTACGAGCAGTACTTC. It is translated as CASSPGPETRYEQYF.

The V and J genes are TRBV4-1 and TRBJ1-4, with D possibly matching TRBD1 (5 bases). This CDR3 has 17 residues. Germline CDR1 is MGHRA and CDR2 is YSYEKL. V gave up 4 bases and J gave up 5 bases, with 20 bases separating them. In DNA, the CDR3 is TGCGCCAGCAGCCCAGGGCGGTTGGCCCGGACAAATGAAAAACTGTTTTTT. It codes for CASSPGRLARTNEKLFF.

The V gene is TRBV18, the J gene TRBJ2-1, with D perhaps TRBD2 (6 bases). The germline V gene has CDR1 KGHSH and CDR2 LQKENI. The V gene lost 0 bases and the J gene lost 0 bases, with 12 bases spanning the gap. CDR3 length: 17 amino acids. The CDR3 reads CASSPPLWEDSYNEQFF. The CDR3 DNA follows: TGTGCCAGCTCACCACCTTTGTGGGAGGACTCCTACAATGAGCAGTTCTTC.

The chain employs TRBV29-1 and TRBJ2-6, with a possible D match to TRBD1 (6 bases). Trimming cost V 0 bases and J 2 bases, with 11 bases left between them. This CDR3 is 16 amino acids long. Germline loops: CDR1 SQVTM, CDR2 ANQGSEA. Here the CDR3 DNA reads TGCAGCGTTGAAGATGACAGGTTGCCTGGGGCCAACGTCCTGACTTTC. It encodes CSVEDDRLPGANVLTF. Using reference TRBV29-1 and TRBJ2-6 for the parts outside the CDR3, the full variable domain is SAVISQKPSRDICQRGTSLTIQCQVDSQVTMMFWYRQQPGQSLTLIATANQGSEATYESGFVIDKFPISRPNLTFSTLTVSNMSPEDSSIYLCSVEDDRLPGANVLTFGAGSRLTVL.

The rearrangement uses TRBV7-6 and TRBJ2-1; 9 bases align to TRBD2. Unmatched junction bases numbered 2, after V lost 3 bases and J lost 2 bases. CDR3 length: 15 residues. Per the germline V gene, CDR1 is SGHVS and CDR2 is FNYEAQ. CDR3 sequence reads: CASSLGGGAYNEQFF. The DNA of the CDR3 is TGTGCCAGCAGCTTGGGCGGGGGGGCCTACAATGAGCAGTTCTTC. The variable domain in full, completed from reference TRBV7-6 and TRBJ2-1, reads GAGVSQSPRYKVTKRGQDVALRCDPISGHVSLYWYRQALGQGPEFLTYFNYEAQQDKSGLPNDRFSAERPEGSISTLTIQRTEQRDSAMYRCASSLGGGAYNEQFFGPGTRLTVL.

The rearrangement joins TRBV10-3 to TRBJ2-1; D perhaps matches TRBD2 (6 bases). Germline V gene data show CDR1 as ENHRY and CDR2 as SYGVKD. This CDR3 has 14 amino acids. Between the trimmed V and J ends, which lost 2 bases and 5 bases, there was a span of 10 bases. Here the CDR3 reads CAISEEGRHNEQFF. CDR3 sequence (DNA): TGTGCCATCAGTGAGGAGGGGAGGCACAATGAGCAGTTCTTC.

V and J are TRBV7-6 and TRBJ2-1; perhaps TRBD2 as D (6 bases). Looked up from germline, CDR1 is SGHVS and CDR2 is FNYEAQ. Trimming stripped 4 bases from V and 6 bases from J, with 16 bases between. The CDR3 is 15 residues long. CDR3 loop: CASSSRGGSFNEQFF. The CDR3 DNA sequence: TGTGCCAGCAGCTCGCGGGGAGGCAGCTTCAATGAGCAGTTCTTC.

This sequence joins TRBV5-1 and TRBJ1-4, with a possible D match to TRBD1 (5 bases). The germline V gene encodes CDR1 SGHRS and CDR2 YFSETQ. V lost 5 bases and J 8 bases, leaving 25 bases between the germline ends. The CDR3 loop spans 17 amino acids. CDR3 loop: CASREWAGGPGVEKLFF. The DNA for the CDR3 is TGCGCCAGCAGGGAGTGGGCCGGGGGACCCGGGGTAGAAAAACTGTTTTTT.